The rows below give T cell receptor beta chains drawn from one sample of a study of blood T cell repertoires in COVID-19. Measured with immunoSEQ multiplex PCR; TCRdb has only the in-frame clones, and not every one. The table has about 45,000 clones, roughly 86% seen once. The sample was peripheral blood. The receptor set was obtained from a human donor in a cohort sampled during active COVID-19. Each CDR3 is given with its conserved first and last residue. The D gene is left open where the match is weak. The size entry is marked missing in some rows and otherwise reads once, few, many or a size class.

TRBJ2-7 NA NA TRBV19 CASSRQSNEQYF TGTGCCAGTAGTCGACAGTCAAACGAGCAGTACTTC
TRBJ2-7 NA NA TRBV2 CASWTEAYEQYF TGTGCCAGTTGGACAGAAGCCTACGAGCAGTACTTC
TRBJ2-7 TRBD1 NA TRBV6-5 CASSLIGTGRNEQYF TGTGCCAGCAGCCTCATAGGGACAGGGAGAAACGAGCAGTACTTC
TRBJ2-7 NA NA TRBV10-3 CAISEGGGEQYF TGTGCCATCAGTGAGGGTGGCGGCGAGCAGTACTTC
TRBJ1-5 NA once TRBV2 CASSGSYSNQPQHF TGTGCCAGCAGTGGTAGTTATAGCAATCAGCCCCAGCATTTT
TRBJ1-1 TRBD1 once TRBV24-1 CATQGAPSTEAFF TGTGCCACCCAGGGGGCTCCTTCCACTGAAGCTTTCTTT
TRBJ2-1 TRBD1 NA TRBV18 CASSWGQGDDEQFF TGTGCCAGCTCCTGGGGGCAGGGGGACGATGAGCAGTTCTTC
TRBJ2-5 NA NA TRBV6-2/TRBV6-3 CASSYSSFQTQYF TGTGCCAGCAGTTACTCGAGTTTTCAGACCCAGTACTTC
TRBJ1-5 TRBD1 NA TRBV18 CASSPQGDVAQHF TGTGCCAGCTCGCCACAGGGGGACGTAGCCCAGCATTTT
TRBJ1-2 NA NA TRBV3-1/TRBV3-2 CASSQDELGQLSSNYGYTF TGTGCCAGCAGCCAAGATGAATTAGGACAGCTGAGTTCTAACTATGGCTACACCTTC
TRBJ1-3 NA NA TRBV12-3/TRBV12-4 CASSFNSGNTIYF TGTGCCAGCAGTTTCAACTCGGGAAACACCATATATTTT
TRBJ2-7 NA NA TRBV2 CASTLGAGFYEQYF TGTGCCAGCACCCTAGGGGCGGGGTTCTACGAGCAGTACTTC
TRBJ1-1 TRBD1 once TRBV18 CASSPQRTGSTEAFF TGTGCCAGCTCACCACAGAGGACAGGGAGCACTGAAGCTTTCTTT
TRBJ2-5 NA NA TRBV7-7 CASSLGWMFSSTQYF TGTGCCAGCAGCTTAGGCTGGATGTTTTCTAGTACCCAGTACTTC
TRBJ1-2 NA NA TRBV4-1 CASSVGSGYGYTF TGCGCCAGCAGCGTGGGGAGCGGCTATGGCTACACCTTC
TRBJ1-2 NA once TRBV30 CAWSLGRNQRLNYGYTF TGTGCCTGGAGTTTGGGGAGGAATCAGAGATTAAACTATGGCTACACCTTC
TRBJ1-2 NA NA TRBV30 CAWSKGELNYGYTF TGTGCCTGGAGTAAAGGGGAACTCAACTATGGCTACACCTTC
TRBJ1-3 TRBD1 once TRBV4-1 CASSQDRGQGFSGNTIYF TGCGCCAGCAGCCAAGATAGGGGACAGGGTTTCTCCGGAAACACCATATATTTT
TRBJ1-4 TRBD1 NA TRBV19 CASKALGQGGNGLFF TGTGCCAGTAAAGCCCTAGGACAGGGGGGAAATGGACTGTTTTTT
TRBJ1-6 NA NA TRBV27 CASSRNNPAVSSYNSPLHF TGTGCCAGCAGTCGCAACAACCCCGCGGTGAGCTCCTATAATTCACCCCTCCACTTT
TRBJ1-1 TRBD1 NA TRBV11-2 CASSFGQGANTEAFF TGTGCCAGCAGCTTCGGACAGGGGGCAAACACTGAAGCTTTCTTT
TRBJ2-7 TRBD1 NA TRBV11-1 CASRPPGPRGSYEQYF TGTGCCAGCAGGCCCCCAGGGCCCAGGGGGTCCTACGAGCAGTACTTC
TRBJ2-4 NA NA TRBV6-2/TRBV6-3 CASSYAGRRVDF TGTGCCAGCAGTTACGCCGGACGGCGGGTCGACTTC
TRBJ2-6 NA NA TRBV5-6 CASSLEGYGANVLTF TGTGCCAGCAGCTTGGAGGGGTACGGGGCCAACGTCCTGACTTTC
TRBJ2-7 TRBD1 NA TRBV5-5 CASSLGGTVGSYEQYF TGTGCCAGCAGCTTGGGAGGGACAGTGGGATCCTACGAGCAGTACTTC
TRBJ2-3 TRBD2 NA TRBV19 CASIETSGGFTDTQYF TGTGCCAGCATAGAGACTAGCGGGGGATTTACAGATACGCAGTATTTT
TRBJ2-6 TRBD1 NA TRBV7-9 CATTGLRSGANVLTF TGTGCCACGACAGGGTTAAGGTCTGGGGCCAACGTCCTGACTTTC